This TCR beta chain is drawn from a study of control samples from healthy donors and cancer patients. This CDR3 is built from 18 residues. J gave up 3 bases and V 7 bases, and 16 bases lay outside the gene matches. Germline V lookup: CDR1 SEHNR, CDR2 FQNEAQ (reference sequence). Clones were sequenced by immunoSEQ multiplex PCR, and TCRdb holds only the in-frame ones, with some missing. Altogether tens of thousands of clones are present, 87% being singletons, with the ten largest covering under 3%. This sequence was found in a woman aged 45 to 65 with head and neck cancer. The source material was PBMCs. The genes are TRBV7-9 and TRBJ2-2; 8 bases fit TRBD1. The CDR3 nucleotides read TGTGCCAGCACCCTCGGGCAGGGGGCAATGAGAGACACCGGGGAGCTGTTTTTT. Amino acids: CASTLGQGAMRDTGELFF.